The entry below describes one T cell receptor beta chain. TCRdb's table, derived via immunoSEQ multiplex PCR, lists solely in-frame clones and lacks some. The sample has around 140,000 clones; more than 80% are singletons. This sample was included in a study of blood T cell repertoires in COVID-19. On the study more broadly: Sites in the United States, Italy and Spain provided acute and convalescent COVID-19 samples. Sample material is recorded as cDNA or gDNA derived from T cells, B-cell-depleted T cells, or PBMCs.

This CDR3 is built from 15 residues. V gave up 10 bases and J gave up 9 bases, with 24 bases separating them. Germline V gene lookup returns CDR1 KGHDR and CDR2 SFDVKD. V is TRBV24-1 and J is TRBJ2-1, with D possibly being TRBD1 (8 bases). The sequence came from a human donor in a cohort sampled during active COVID-19. The sample consisted of peripheral blood. The CDR3 DNA follows: TGTGCCACTAGTCCCAACGGACAGGGAGGGGGTGAGCAGTTCTTC. Its protein product is CATSPNGQGGGEQFF.